The present entry profiles one T cell receptor beta chain with its context. Its antigen is unidentified. The sequenced template was cDNA made from the entire isolated RNA. Using immunoSEQ multiplex PCR, the repertoire was profiled, and TCRdb retains in-frame clones only, with some absent. The repertoire holds approximately 260,000 clones, with around 22% as singletons. The CDR3 runs 15 residues. V lost 5 bases to trimming and J lost 1 base, with 13 bases between them. CDR1 and CDR2 (germline): SGHVS, FQNEAQ. The data are from a study of beta chain features in type 1 diabetes. General study findings and limits: Moderately but significantly shorter TCRB CDR3s were found in Type 1 diabetes patients in all four CD4+ subsets.

The sequencing sample was made of naive CD4+ T cells from blood. This TCR derives from a woman aged 30 to 39 with type 1 diabetes. This chain joins TRBV7-8 and TRBJ2-3; TRBD2 is a possible D gene (6 bases). For the CDR3, the DNA is TGTGCCAGCAGCGTGCGGTGGGAGGGCACAGATACGCAGTATTTT. Translating it yields CASSVRWEGTDTQYF.